The clone carrying this T cell receptor beta chain was detected ten times or more. This sample is drawn from a study of prognosis after radiotherapy for stage I lung cancer. Study-wide context: More than five patients presented with squamous cell carcinoma, eleven to twelve with adenocarcinoma.

The CDR3 totals 15 residues. Germline V CDR1 and CDR2: LGHDT, YNNKEL (reference sequence). Trimming removed 4 bases at V and 9 bases at J, with 19 bases between. Genomic DNA provided the template from which TCR beta CDR3 was amplified by two-round multiplex PCR. First-round PCR, the initial amplification, used primers specific to each TRBV and TRBJ gene. In TCRdb, the multiplex PCR reads were re-called with MiXCR into one record per CDR3 protein. The profile shows more than 13,000 distinct CDR3 sequences, 25% to 30% of them singletons. The material sequenced was PBMCs, taken before or after stereotactic body radiation therapy (not recorded which). The J gene is TRBJ2-1, the V gene TRBV3-1; no reliable D call. The receptor's source is a donor aged 50 or older with non-small cell lung cancer. The CDR3 is CASSLIPSPMTEQFF. The CDR3 DNA follows: TGTGCCAGCAGCCTCATACCTTCCCCCATGACTGAGCAGTTCTTC.